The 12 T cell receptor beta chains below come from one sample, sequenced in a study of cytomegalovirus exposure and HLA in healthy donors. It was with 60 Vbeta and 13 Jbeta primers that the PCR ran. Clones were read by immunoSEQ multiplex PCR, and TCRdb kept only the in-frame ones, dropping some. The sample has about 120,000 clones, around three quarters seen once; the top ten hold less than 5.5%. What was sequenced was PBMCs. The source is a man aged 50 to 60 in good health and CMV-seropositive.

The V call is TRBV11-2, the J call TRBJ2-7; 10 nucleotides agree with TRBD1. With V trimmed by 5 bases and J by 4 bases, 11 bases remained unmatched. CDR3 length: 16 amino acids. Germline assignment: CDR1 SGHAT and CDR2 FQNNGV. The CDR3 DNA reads TGTGCCAGCAGCCCGTCCTGGGACAGGGGTAGGTACGAGCAGTACTTC. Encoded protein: CASSPSWDRGRYEQYF.

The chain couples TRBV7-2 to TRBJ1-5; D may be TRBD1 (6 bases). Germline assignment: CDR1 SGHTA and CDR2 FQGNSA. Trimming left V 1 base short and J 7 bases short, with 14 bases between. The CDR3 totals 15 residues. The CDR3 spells CASSLVGGQGQPQHF. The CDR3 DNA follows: TGTGCCAGCAGCTTAGTCGGGGGGCAGGGGCAGCCCCAGCATTTT. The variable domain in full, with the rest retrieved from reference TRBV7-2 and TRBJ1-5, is GAGVSQSPSNKVTEKGKDVELRCDPISGHTALYWYRQSLGQGLEFLIYFQGNSAPDKSGLPSDRFSAERTGGSVSTLTIQRTQQEDSAVYLCASSLVGGQGQPQHFGDGTRLSIL.

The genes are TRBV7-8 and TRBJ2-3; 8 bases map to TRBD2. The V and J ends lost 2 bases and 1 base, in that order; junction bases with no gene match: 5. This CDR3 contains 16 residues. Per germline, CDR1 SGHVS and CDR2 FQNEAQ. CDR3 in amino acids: CASSLWSGGGTDTQYF. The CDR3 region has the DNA TGTGCCAGCAGCTTATGGAGCGGGGGCGGCACAGATACGCAGTATTTT.

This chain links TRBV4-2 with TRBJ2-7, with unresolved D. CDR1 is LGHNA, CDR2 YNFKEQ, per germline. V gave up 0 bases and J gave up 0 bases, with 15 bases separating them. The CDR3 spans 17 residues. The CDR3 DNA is TGTGCCAGCAGCCAAGACACGATGGCGGTAAGCTCCTACGAGCAGTACTTC. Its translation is CASSQDTMAVSSYEQYF.

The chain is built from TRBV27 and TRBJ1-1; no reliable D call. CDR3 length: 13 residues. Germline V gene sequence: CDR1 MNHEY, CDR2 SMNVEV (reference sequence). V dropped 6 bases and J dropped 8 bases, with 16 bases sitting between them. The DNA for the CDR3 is TGTGCCAGCAGCACCCCCTTAAGGGAGGAAGCTTTCTTT. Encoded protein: CASSTPLREEAFF.

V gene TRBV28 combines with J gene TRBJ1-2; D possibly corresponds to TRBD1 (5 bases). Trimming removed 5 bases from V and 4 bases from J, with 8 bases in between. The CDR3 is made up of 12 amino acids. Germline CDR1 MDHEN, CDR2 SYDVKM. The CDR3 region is CASSGTVYGYTF. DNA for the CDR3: TGTGCCAGCAGTGGGACTGTCTATGGCTACACCTTC.

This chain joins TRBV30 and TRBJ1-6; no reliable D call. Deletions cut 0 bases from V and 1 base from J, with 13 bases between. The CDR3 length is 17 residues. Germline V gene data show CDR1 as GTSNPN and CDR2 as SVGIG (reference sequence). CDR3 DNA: TGTGCCTGGAGTGTAAGGCCAGGCTATTCCTATAATTCACCCCTCCACTTT. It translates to CAWSVRPGYSYNSPLHF.

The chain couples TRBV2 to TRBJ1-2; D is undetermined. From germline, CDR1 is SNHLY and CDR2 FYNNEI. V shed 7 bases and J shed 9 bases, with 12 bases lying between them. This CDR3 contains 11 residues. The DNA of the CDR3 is TGTGCCAGCACAGGTGAACGAAGCTACACCTTC. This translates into CASTGERSYTF.

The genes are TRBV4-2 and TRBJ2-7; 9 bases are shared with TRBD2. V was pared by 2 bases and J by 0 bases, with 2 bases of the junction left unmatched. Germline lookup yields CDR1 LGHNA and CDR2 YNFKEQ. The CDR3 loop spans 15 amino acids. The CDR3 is CASSQSSGNSYEQYF. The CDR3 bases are TGTGCCAGCAGCCAATCTAGCGGGAACTCCTACGAGCAGTACTTC.

The CDR3 reads CASSLGGQRGNNEQFF. DNA of the CDR3: TGCGCCAGCAGCTTGGGGGGGCAGAGAGGAAACAATGAGCAGTTCTTC. This chain joins TRBV5-1 and TRBJ2-1; a possible D gene is TRBD1 (6 bases). V was clipped by 0 bases and J by 5 bases, with 15 bases between them. This CDR3 contains 16 residues. Germline loops: CDR1 SGHRS, CDR2 YFSETQ.

The CDR3 bases are TGTGCCAGCAGTTTACAGGGCCCGACCTACGAGCAGTACTTC. Translation: CASSLQGPTYEQYF. The chain recombines TRBV28 with TRBJ2-7, with D possibly TRBD1 on 5 matching bases. The CDR3 totals 14 residues. CDR1 MDHEN and CDR2 SYDVKM come from the germline V gene. V dropped 2 bases and J dropped 2 bases, with 10 bases sitting between them.

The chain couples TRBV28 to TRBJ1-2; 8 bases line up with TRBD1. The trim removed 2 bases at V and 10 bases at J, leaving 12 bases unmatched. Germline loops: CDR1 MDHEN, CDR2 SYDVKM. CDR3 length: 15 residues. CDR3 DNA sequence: TGTGCCAGCAGTTTAGCCAGGGGGCAGAGGGATGTCTACACCTTC. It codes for CASSLARGQRDVYTF.